This T cell receptor beta chain derives from a study of post-analysis software for immune sequencing data. On this clonotype itself: Its antigen is not identified. One junction end does not reproduce the germline sequence, and a read error may be involved.

General study points: The F measure placed samples prepared in the same batch into strongly shared clusters. TRBV5-6, TRBV5-1 and TRBV20-1 belonged to a set of a handful of TRBV segments that were more frequent in patients than controls.

Unique molecular identifiers had been added to the TCR beta cDNA libraries. TCRdb recomputed calls from the PCR reads with MiXCR, one row per CDR3 protein. The table lists 700,000 to 900,000 distinct CDR3 sequences, around 45% of them singletons, with roughly 5.2% in the top ten. The CDR3 has 17 residues. Germline V gene sequence: CDR1 LGHNA, CDR2 YNFKEQ. The genes are TRBV4-2 and TRBJ2-1; 13 bases fit TRBD2. This sequence was found in a girl aged 10-17 years with multiple sclerosis. Sequencing was carried out using blood. CDR3 in DNA: TGTGCCGGCAGCTTACGACTAGCGGGAGGACTAAGCAATGAGCAGTTCTTC. This gives the protein CAGSLRLAGGLSNEQFF.